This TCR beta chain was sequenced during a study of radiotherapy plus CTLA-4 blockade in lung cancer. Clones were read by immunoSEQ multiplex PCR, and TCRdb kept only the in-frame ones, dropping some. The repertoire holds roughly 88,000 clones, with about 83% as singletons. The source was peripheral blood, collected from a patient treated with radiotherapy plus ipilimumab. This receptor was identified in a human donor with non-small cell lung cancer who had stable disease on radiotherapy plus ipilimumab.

In DNA, the CDR3 is TGTGCCATCAGTGAGGCAGGGGCCCCCTCGAGGACTGAAGCTTTCTTT. Amino acids: CAISEAGAPSRTEAFF. The chain carries TRBV10-3 and TRBJ1-1, with D possibly TRBD1 on 6 matching bases. CDR1 and CDR2 from the germline V gene are ENHRY and SYGVKD. V was cut by 2 bases and J by 5 bases, with 18 bases left in between. The CDR3 is 16 amino acids.